Below, 22 T cell receptor beta chains from the same sample are listed, as sequenced in a study of blood T cell repertoires in COVID-19. TCRdb's copy holds only in-frame clones and misses some; the assay was immunoSEQ multiplex PCR. The sample lists about 200,000 clones; 85% to 90% were seen once. Sequences were obtained from peripheral blood. The origin of the receptors is a woman aged 45-59 years with acute or convalescent COVID-19.

This rearrangement joins TRBV14 to TRBJ2-3; 7 nucleotides match TRBD1. The germline gives CDR1 SGHDN, CDR2 FVKESK. V shed 2 bases, J shed 0 bases, and the junction held 8 bases outside the gene matches. This CDR3 region has 17 residues. For the CDR3, the DNA is TGTGCCAGCAGCCAACTCCGGGACAGAGCTAGCACAGATACGCAGTATTTT. Protein: CASSQLRDRASTDTQYF.

The V call is TRBV7-2, the J call TRBJ2-2, with 9 bases that match TRBD1. CDR3 length: 16 amino acids. Germline V gene data show CDR1 as SGHTA and CDR2 as FQGNSA. With 1 base clipped from V and 5 bases from J, the junction kept 5 bases outside the gene matches. The CDR3 region has the DNA TGTGCCAGCAGCTTAGAACAGGGGGCTTGGACCGGGGAGCTGTTTTTT. Translating it yields CASSLEQGAWTGELFF.

The chain joins TRBV7-2 to TRBJ2-2, with TRBD1 as a possible D gene (6 bases). CDR1 SGHTA and CDR2 FQGNSA come from the germline V gene. This CDR3 has 13 residues. Deletions cut 11 bases from V and 2 bases from J, with 12 bases between. CDR3 amino acids: CACLGHNTGELFF. The CDR3 DNA follows: TGTGCCTGCTTGGGACACAACACCGGGGAGCTGTTTTTT. Full variable domain (missing parts from reference TRBV7-2 and TRBJ2-2): GAGVSQSPSNKVTEKGKDVELRCDPISGHTALYWYRQSLGQGLEFLIYFQGNSAPDKSGLPSDRFSAERTGGSVSTLTIQRTQQEDSAVYLCACLGHNTGELFFGEGSRLTVL.

The rearrangement joins TRBV9 to TRBJ2-7, with TRBD2 identical over 8 bases. V was pared by 0 bases and J by 6 bases, with 8 bases of the junction left unmatched. The CDR3 sequence is 15 residues long. CDR1 is SGDLS, CDR2 YYNGEE, per germline. CDR3 amino acids: CASSVGSSGDPEQYF. CDR3 nucleotide sequence: TGTGCCAGCAGCGTAGGCAGTAGCGGGGACCCCGAGCAGTACTTC.

V is TRBV10-1 and J is TRBJ2-2; D perhaps matches TRBD2 (5 bases). Trimming took 5 bases from V and 1 from J, leaving 8 bases between them. The CDR3 totals 14 residues. Looked up from germline, CDR1 is WNHNN and CDR2 is SYGVQD (reference sequence). Here the CDR3 reads CASSTSGNTGELFF. The CDR3 DNA is TGCGCCAGCAGTACCAGCGGGAACACCGGGGAGCTGTTTTTT.

The chain recombines TRBV7-2 with TRBJ2-2; TRBD2 matches 11 bases. This CDR3 region has 16 residues. The V and J ends lost 6 bases and 4 bases, in that order; junction bases with no gene match: 7. Looked up from germline, CDR1 is SGHTA and CDR2 is FQGNSA. For the CDR3, the DNA is TGTGCCAGCAGAATACTAGCGGGAGCTGGCACCGGGGAGCTGTTTTTT. Its protein is CASRILAGAGTGELFF.

About this clone: Distinct nucleotide sequences in the sample also encode this CDR3. The J gene is TRBJ2-3, the V gene TRBV10-3; 7 bases are shared with TRBD2. The CDR3 spans 14 residues. The V gene's germline CDR1 is ENHRY and CDR2 SYGVKD. The V segment lost 4 bases and the J segment 0 bases; nucleotides outside the gene matches: 1. CDR3 protein: CAISGGRSTDTQYF. The CDR3, as DNA: TGTGCCATCAGTGGCGGGAGAAGCACAGATACGCAGTATTTT.

The chain has TRBV7-9 and TRBJ2-1; TRBD2 matches 12 bases. The germline V gene has CDR1 SEHNR and CDR2 FQNEAQ (reference sequence). After removal of 5 bases from V and 5 bases from J, the junction contained 4 bases not matched to a gene. The CDR3 runs to 15 residues. CDR3 amino acids: CASSLGLAGNNEQFF. In nucleotides, the CDR3 is TGTGCCAGCAGCCTGGGACTAGCGGGCAACAATGAGCAGTTCTTC.

J is TRBJ2-1 and V is TRBV24-1, with TRBD1 identical over 9 bases. V trimming: 4 bases; J trimming: 3 bases; junction bases outside the gene matches: 6. The CDR3 extends over 16 amino acids. The germline V gene has CDR1 KGHDR and CDR2 SFDVKD. CDR3 DNA sequence: TGTGCCACCAGTGAAAACGACAGGGGGTACTACAATGAGCAGTTCTTC. This translates into CATSENDRGYYNEQFF.

CDR3 sequence: CASRGLGGWNQPQHF. CDR3 coding DNA: TGTGCCAGCAGGGGGCTCGGGGGGTGGAATCAGCCCCAGCATTTT. This rearrangement joins TRBV2 to TRBJ1-5; D possibly corresponds to TRBD1 (5 bases). With 6 bases removed from V and 4 bases from J, the gap between germline ends came to 16 bases. Per the germline V gene, CDR1 is SNHLY and CDR2 is FYNNEI. This CDR3 is built from 15 residues.

The CDR3 DNA sequence: TGTGCCAGCAGCTTAGTTCGCGGGTTCAACGTCCTGACTTTC. Translating it yields CASSLVRGFNVLTF. The chain carries TRBV7-2 and TRBJ2-6, with D possibly being TRBD2 (5 bases). The CDR3 has 14 residues. Trimming took off 1 base at V and 9 bases at J, with 10 bases between the two ends. Per germline, CDR1 SGHTA and CDR2 FQGNSA. The whole variable domain, filled in from reference TRBV7-2 and TRBJ2-6, reads GAGVSQSPSNKVTEKGKDVELRCDPISGHTALYWYRQSLGQGLEFLIYFQGNSAPDKSGLPSDRFSAERTGGSVSTLTIQRTQQEDSAVYLCASSLVRGFNVLTFGAGSRLTVL.

V and J are TRBV7-9 and TRBJ2-1, with D possibly matching TRBD2 (6 bases). Trimming shortened V by 5 bases and J by 0 bases, and 14 bases separated the two germline ends. In germline, CDR1 is SEHNR, CDR2 FQNEAQ (reference sequence). This CDR3 comprises 16 residues. The CDR3: CASSAWRASSYNEQFF. The DNA for the CDR3 is TGTGCCAGCAGCGCGTGGAGGGCGAGCTCCTACAATGAGCAGTTCTTC.

In the case of this clone: The same CDR3 also results from other DNA sequences found in this sample. This sequence joins TRBV7-9 and TRBJ2-7; the match to TRBD1 covers 7 bases. V was clipped by 5 bases and J by 5 bases; unmatched bases: 9. Per germline, CDR1 SEHNR and CDR2 FQNEAQ (reference sequence). The CDR3 consists of 14 residues. CDR3: CASSPRDRVHEQYF. The CDR3 bases are TGTGCCAGCAGCCCCCGAGACAGGGTCCACGAGCAGTACTTC.

This clone was counted between two and nine times. The chain carries TRBV10-3 and TRBJ2-3; the D is unclear. The length of the CDR3 is 11 residues. Germline-derived CDR1 and CDR2 are ENHRY and SYGVKD. Trimming shortened V by 2 bases and J by 5 bases, and 2 bases separated the two germline ends. CDR3 in DNA: TGTGCCATCAGTGAGCTAGATACGCAGTATTTT. Amino acid sequence: CAISELDTQYF.

This clone was found a few times. The genes are TRBV6-6 and TRBJ1-5; D unclear. CDR1 is MNHNY and CDR2 is SVGAGI in the germline V gene (reference sequence). The CDR3 is made up of 16 amino acids. V dropped 0 bases and J dropped 0 bases, with 9 bases sitting between them. The CDR3 DNA is TGTGCCAGCAGTTACTCCTCACAGCATAGCAATCAGCCCCAGCATTTT. Its translation is CASSYSSQHSNQPQHF.

The gene calls are TRBV7-7 and TRBJ1-2; D possibly corresponds to TRBD1 (6 bases). CDR1 SSHAT and CDR2 FNYEAQ come from the germline V gene (reference sequence). Trimming stripped 8 bases from V and 2 bases from J, with 21 bases between. The CDR3 has 16 residues. CDR3 sequence: CASGTDSDSPNYGYTF. As DNA, the CDR3 is TGTGCCAGCGGCACTGATTCGGACAGCCCCAACTATGGCTACACCTTC.

This clone was seen a single time. The chain employs TRBV30 and TRBJ1-2; D call uncertain. Germline loops: CDR1 GTSNPN, CDR2 SVGIG (reference sequence). The CDR3 has 13 amino acids. Trimming left V 2 bases short and J 2 bases short, with 9 bases between. This CDR3 is CAWSIRHNYGYTF. CDR3 bases: TGTGCCTGGAGTATTAGACACAACTATGGCTACACCTTC. Full variable domain (rest looked up from reference TRBV30 and TRBJ1-2): SQTIHQWPATLVQPVGSPLSLECTVEGTSNPNLYWYRQAAGRGLQLLFYSVGIGQISSEVPQNLSASRPQDRQFILSSKKLLLSDSGFYLCAWSIRHNYGYTFGSGTRLTVV.

The chain uses TRBV29-1 and TRBJ2-4; 8 bases match TRBD1. The CDR3 extends over 12 amino acids. J lost 8 bases, V lost 4 bases, and 4 bases had no gene match. Germline V gene lookup returns CDR1 SQVTM and CDR2 ANQGSEA. CDR3 protein: CSVALQGDIQYF. The CDR3 bases are TGCAGCGTTGCGTTACAGGGGGACATTCAGTACTTC.

V gene TRBV4-1 combines with J gene TRBJ1-2; D possibly corresponds to TRBD1 (5 bases). V dropped 1 base and J dropped 7 bases, with 16 bases sitting between them. Germline CDR1 reads MGHRA; CDR2 reads YSYEKL. CDR3 length equals 15 residues. The CDR3 bases are TGCGCCAGCAGCCAAGCAGCCGGGGGTCTCTCTGGCTACACCTTC. Translating gives CASSQAAGGLSGYTF.

This chain uses TRBV4-1 with TRBJ1-1; no clear D gene. From germline, CDR1 is MGHRA and CDR2 YSYEKL. This CDR3 is 16 amino acids long. V was trimmed by 0 bases and J by 1 base, leaving 12 bases between them. The CDR3 sequence: CASSQDAELTNTEAFF. The DNA for the CDR3 is TGCGCCAGCAGCCAAGACGCCGAACTTACGAACACTGAAGCTTTCTTT.

This clone was found once. This chain joins TRBV7-2 and TRBJ2-1; the match to TRBD2 covers 9 bases. The ends lost 3 bases at V and 9 bases at J; junction bases unmatched: 9. CDR3 length: 15 residues. Germline lookup yields CDR1 SGHTA and CDR2 FQGNSA. The CDR3 region is CASSFPAGGPGEQFF. The CDR3 nucleotides are TGTGCCAGCAGCTTTCCCGCGGGGGGGCCGGGTGAGCAGTTCTTC. The full variable domain, rest sourced from reference TRBV7-2 and TRBJ2-1, is GAGVSQSPSNKVTEKGKDVELRCDPISGHTALYWYRQSLGQGLEFLIYFQGNSAPDKSGLPSDRFSAERTGGSVSTLTIQRTQQEDSAVYLCASSFPAGGPGEQFFGPGTRLTVL.

The chain carries TRBV10-3 and TRBJ2-2; TRBD1 agrees at 10 bases. The V and J ends lost 4 bases and 3 bases, in that order; junction bases with no gene match: 11. CDR1 is ENHRY, CDR2 SYGVKD, per germline. CDR3 length: 18 residues. CDR3 region: CAISARDRGVGDTGELFF. The CDR3 DNA sequence: TGTGCCATCAGTGCCCGGGACAGGGGAGTCGGAGACACCGGGGAGCTGTTTTTT.